This T cell receptor beta chain derives from a study of cytomegalovirus exposure and HLA in healthy donors. Findings and limits, study-wide: Analysis was performed later, and it showed HLA-associated TCR beta chains to be more clonally expanded than equally common others. In a later analysis, several top co-occurrence clusters appeared linked to parvovirus B19, influenza, CMV and Epstein-Barr virus. Information on immune exposure was restricted to one variable (CMV serostatus).

Worth noting for this clone: Its antigen is currently unknown.

V was trimmed by 7 bases and J by 1 base, leaving 15 bases between them. Germline values: CDR1 SGHRS, CDR2 YFSETQ. CDR3 length: 14 amino acids. Researchers ran the PCR with 60 Vbeta and 13 Jbeta primers. Sequencing was performed with immunoSEQ multiplex PCR; in TCRdb, only in-frame clones are kept and a portion is missing. The table includes over 150,000 clones, 75% to 90% detected once. The TCR originated in a man aged 50 to 60 in good health and CMV-seronegative. The chain couples TRBV5-1 to TRBJ2-7, with TRBD2 as a possible D gene (5 bases). Sequencing was done on a sample of PBMCs. CDR3 DNA: TGCGCCAGCCGTTCCGAAGCGGAATCCTACGAGCAGTACTTC. Translation: CASRSEAESYEQYF.